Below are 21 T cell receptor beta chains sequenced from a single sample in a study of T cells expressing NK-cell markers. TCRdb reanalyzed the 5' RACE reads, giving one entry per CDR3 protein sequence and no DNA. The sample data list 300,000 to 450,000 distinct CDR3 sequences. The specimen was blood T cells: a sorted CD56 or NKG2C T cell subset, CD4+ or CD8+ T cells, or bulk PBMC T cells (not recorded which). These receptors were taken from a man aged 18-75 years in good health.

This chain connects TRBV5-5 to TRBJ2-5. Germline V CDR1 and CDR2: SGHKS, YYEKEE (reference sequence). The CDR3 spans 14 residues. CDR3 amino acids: CASSLVQWQETQYF. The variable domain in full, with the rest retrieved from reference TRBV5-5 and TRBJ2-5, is DAGVTQSPTHLIKTRGQQVTLRCSPISGHKSVSWYQQVLGQGPQFIFQYYEKEERGRGNFPDRFSARQFPNYSSELNVNALLLGDSALYLCASSLVQWQETQYFGPGTRLLVL.

This chain's CDR3 is CASSLTVQQETQYF. This chain connects TRBV14 to TRBJ2-5. In germline, CDR1 is SGHDN, CDR2 FVKESK. The CDR3 covers 14 residues.

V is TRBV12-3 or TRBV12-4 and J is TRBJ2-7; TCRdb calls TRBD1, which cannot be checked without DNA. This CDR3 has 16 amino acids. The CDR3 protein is CASAPGGGKGSYEQYF.

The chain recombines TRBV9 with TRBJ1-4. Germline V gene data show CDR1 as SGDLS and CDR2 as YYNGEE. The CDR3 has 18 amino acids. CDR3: CASSEGEFGALRNEKLFF.

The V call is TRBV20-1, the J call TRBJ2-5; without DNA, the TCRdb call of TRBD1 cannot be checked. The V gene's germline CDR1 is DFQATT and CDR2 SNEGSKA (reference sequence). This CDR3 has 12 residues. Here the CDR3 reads CSALYPGGTQYF.

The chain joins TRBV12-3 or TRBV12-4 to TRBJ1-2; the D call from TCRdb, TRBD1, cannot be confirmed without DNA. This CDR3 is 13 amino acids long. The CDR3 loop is CASTADRVNGYTF.

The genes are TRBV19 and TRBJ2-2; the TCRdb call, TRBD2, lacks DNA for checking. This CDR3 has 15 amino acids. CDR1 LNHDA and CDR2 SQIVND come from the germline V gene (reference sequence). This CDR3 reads CATTRQGGYTGELFF.

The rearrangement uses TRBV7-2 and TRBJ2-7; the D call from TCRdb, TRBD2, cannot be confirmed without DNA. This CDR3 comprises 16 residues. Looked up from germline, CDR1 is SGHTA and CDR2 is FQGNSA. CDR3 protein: CASRPGLAGASYEQYF. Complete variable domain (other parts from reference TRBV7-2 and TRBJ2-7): GAGVSQSPSNKVTEKGKDVELRCDPISGHTALYWYRQSLGQGLEFLIYFQGNSAPDKSGLPSDRFSAERTGGSVSTLTIQRTQQEDSAVYLCASRPGLAGASYEQYFGPGTRLTVT.

The CDR3 protein is CASSLSHSGDTQYF. The chain is built from TRBV7-3 and TRBJ2-3. The germline V gene has CDR1 SGHTA and CDR2 FQGTGA. This CDR3 has 14 residues.

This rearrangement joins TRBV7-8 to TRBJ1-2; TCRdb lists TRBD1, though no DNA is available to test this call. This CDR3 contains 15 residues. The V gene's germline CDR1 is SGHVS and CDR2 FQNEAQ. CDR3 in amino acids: CASSLAAGTGVGYTF.

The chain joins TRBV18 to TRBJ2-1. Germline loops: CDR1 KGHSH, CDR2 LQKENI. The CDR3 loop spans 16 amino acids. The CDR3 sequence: CASSPASYRISNEQFF.

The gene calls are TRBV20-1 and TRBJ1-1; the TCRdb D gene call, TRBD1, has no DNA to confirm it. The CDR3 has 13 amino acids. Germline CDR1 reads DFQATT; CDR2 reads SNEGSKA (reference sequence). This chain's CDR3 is CSAPGHKNTEAFF.

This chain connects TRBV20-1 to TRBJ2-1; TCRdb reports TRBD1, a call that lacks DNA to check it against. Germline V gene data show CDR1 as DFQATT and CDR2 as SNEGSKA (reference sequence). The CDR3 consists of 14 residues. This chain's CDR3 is CSASVRDSFFGQFF.

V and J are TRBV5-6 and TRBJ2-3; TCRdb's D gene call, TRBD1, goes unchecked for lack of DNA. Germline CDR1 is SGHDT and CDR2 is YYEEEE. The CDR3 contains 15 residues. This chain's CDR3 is CASSSVPKSTDTQYF. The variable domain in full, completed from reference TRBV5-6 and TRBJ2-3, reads DAGVTQSPTHLIKTRGQQVTLRCSPKSGHDTVSWYQQALGQGPQFIFQYYEEEERQRGNFPDRFSGHQFPNYSSELNVNALLLGDSALYLCASSSVPKSTDTQYFGPGTRLTVL.

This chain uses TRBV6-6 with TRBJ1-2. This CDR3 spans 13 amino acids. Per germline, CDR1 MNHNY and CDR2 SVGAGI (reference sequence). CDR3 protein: CASTKSGWYGYTF.

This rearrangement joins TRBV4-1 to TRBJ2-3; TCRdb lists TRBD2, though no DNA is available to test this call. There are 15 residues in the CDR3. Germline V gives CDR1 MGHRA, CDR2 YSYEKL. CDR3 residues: CASSRTSDVGDTQYF.

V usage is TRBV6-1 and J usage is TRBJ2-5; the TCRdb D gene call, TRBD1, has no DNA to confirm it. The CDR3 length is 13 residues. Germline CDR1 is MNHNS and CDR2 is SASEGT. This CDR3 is CASRRQGRETQYF.

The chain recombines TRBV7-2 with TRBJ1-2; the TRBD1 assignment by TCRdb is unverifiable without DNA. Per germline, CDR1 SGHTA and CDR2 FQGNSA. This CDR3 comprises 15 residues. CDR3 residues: CASRPQGASNYGYTF.

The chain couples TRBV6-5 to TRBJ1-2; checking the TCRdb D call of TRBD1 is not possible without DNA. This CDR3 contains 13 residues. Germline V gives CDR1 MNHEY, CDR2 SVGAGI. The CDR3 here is CASRLDRGSGYTF.

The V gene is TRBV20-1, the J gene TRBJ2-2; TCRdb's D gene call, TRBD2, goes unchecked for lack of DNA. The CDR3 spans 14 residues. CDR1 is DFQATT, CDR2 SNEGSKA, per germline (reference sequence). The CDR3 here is CSARAPRGPGELFF.

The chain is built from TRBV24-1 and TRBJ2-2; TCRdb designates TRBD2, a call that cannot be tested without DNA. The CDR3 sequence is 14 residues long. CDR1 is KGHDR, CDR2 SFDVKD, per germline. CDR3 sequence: CATSPGRDTGELFF.